A selection of T cell receptor beta chains follows, all from one sample in a study of blood T cell repertoires in COVID-19. Profiling relied on immunoSEQ multiplex PCR, and the TCRdb table lists in-frame clones only, not all of them. The sample lists 95,000 to 120,000 clones; about 80% were seen once. Source material: peripheral blood. These receptors were taken from a woman between 35 and 50 years old with acute or convalescent COVID-19. Both conserved end residues are part of each CDR3. Fields, in order: clone size, V gene, J gene, D gene, CDR3 protein, CDR3 DNA. A D gene is named only where the DNA matches it firmly. The size field is filled for only some rows; it gives once, few, many or a size class.

.	TRBV11-2	TRBJ2-1	TRBD1	CASSKDREFYNEQFF	TGTGCCAGCAGCAAAGACAGGGAATTTTACAATGAGCAGTTCTTC
.	TRBV3-1/TRBV3-2	TRBJ2-1	TRBD2	CASSHALAGSYNEQFF	TGTGCCAGCAGCCATGCTCTAGCGGGCTCCTACAATGAGCAGTTCTTC
.	TRBV3-1/TRBV3-2	TRBJ2-1	TRBD2	CATERRGGTSKQFF	TGTGCCACCGAAAGGCGCGGGGGGACGAGTAAGCAGTTCTTC
.	TRBV6-5	TRBJ2-1	.	CASFGRGPNNEQFF	TGTGCCAGCTTCGGTAGGGGCCCCAACAATGAGCAGTTCTTC
.	TRBV11-2	TRBJ2-5	TRBD1	CASSLVTGGFQETQYF	TGTGCCAGCAGCTTAGTTACAGGGGGATTTCAAGAGACCCAGTACTTC
once	TRBV6-5	TRBJ1-6	.	CASSYSSRSPLHF	TGTGCCAGCAGTTACTCGTCGCGGTCACCCCTCCACTTT
few	TRBV2	TRBJ2-3	TRBD1	CASTTGGQATDTQYF	TGTGCCAGCACTACGGGTGGACAGGCCACAGATACGCAGTATTTT
once	TRBV7-9	TRBJ1-1	TRBD1	CASSPATGIEAFF	TGTGCCAGCAGCCCTGCGACAGGGATTGAAGCTTTCTTT
.	TRBV7-9	TRBJ1-2	TRBD1	CASSRSPGTGGDYGYTF	TGTGCCAGCAGCCGAAGCCCCGGGACAGGGGGGGACTATGGCTACACCTTC
.	TRBV27	TRBJ2-2	.	CASSLDVTANTGELFF	TGTGCCAGCAGTTTAGATGTAACAGCGAACACCGGGGAGCTGTTTTTT
.	TRBV19	TRBJ1-5	.	CASKDRSSQPQHF	TGTGCCAGTAAAGACAGGAGTAGTCAGCCCCAGCATTTT
.	TRBV2	TRBJ2-3	TRBD2	CASRGALAAYTDTQYF	TGTGCCAGCAGGGGCGCTCTAGCGGCCTACACAGATACGCAGTATTTT
.	TRBV3-1/TRBV3-2	TRBJ2-7	.	CASSPVSGYEQYF	TGTGCCAGCAGTCCTGTGAGCGGCTACGAGCAGTACTTC
.	TRBV19	TRBJ1-1	.	CASSTGTEAFF	TGTGCCAGTAGTACAGGTACTGAAGCTTTCTTT
.	TRBV21-1	TRBJ1-2	.	CASSKKRRSLGARNGYTF	TGTGCCAGCAGCAAAAAGAGGCGTTCTCTGGGGGCGCGGAATGGCTACACCTTC
once	TRBV30	TRBJ1-5	TRBD1	CAWSSTGTEYQPQHF	TGTGCCTGGAGTTCAACCGGGACAGAATATCAGCCCCAGCATTTT
.	TRBV9	TRBJ1-5	.	CASSVGIADQPQHF	TGTGCCAGCAGCGTAGGGATCGCGGATCAGCCCCAGCATTTT
.	TRBV5-1	TRBJ1-2	.	CASSLIGQPYGYTF	TGCGCCAGCAGCTTGATCGGACAGCCCTATGGCTACACCTTC
.	TRBV7-9	TRBJ2-7	.	CASSLVNSYEQYF	TGTGCCAGCAGCTTAGTCAACTCCTACGAGCAGTACTTC
.	TRBV2	TRBJ2-2	TRBD2	CASRGSGGATGELFF	TGTGCCAGCAGGGGTAGCGGGGGGGCCACCGGGGAGCTGTTTTTT
.	TRBV19	TRBJ1-1	TRBD1	CASSPDRGSEAFF	TGTGCCAGTAGTCCCGACAGGGGGTCTGAAGCTTTCTTT
.	TRBV10-3	TRBJ1-1	TRBD1	CASEPFGTGQNTEAFF	TGTGCCAGCGAACCCTTCGGGACAGGGCAGAACACTGAAGCTTTCTTT
.	TRBV9	TRBJ1-3	.	CASSPRGPGSSGNTIYF	TGTGCCAGCAGCCCCCGAGGGCCGGGAAGCTCTGGAAACACCATATATTTT
.	TRBV12-5	TRBJ1-1	TRBD1	CASGLWGQGYTEAFF	TGTGCTAGTGGTTTGTGGGGACAGGGCTACACTGAAGCTTTCTTT
.	TRBV7-3	TRBJ2-3	.	CASSLTVQGTDTQYF	TGTGCCAGCAGCTTAACGGTGCAGGGGACAGATACGCAGTATTTT
once	TRBV19	TRBJ1-5	.	CASSMRQINQPQHF	TGTGCCAGTAGTATGAGGCAGATAAATCAGCCCCAGCATTTT
once	TRBV7-2	TRBJ2-3	TRBD2	CASSDGGGTDTQYF	TGTGCCAGCAGCGATGGGGGGGGCACAGATACGCAGTATTTT
.	TRBV2	TRBJ2-3	.	CAGNGLLTDTQYF	TGTGCCGGAAACGGACTTCTCACAGATACGCAGTATTTT
.	TRBV5-1	TRBJ1-1	.	CASREVFNMNTEAFF	TGCGCCAGCAGGGAGGTCTTTAATATGAACACTGAAGCTTTCTTT
.	TRBV4-3	TRBJ1-3	.	CASSPQLSGNTIYF	TGCGCCAGCAGCCCCCAACTTAGTGGAAACACCATATATTTT
.	TRBV3-1/TRBV3-2	TRBJ2-2	TRBD2	CASSQTRRTSANTGELFF	TGTGCCAGCAGCCAAACTCGTCGGACTAGCGCGAACACCGGGGAGCTGTTTTTT
.	TRBV6-2/TRBV6-3	TRBJ2-3	.	CASSYSARGVDTQYF	TGTGCCAGCAGTTACTCGGCCAGGGGTGTTGATACGCAGTATTTT
.	TRBV29-1	TRBJ1-2	TRBD1	CSVDTGQGKYGYTF	TGCAGCGTTGATACGGGACAGGGGAAGTATGGCTACACCTTC
.	TRBV2	TRBJ1-3	.	CASSVTRSSGNTIYF	TGTGCCAGCAGTGTTACGCGGTCCTCTGGAAACACCATATATTTT
.	TRBV4-1	TRBJ2-6	.	CASSQGARISGANVLTF	TGCGCCAGCAGCCAAGGCGCCAGGATCTCTGGGGCCAACGTCCTGACTTTC
.	TRBV18	TRBJ1-1	.	CASSPLKGETEAFF	TGTGCCAGCTCACCACTTAAAGGAGAAACTGAAGCTTTCTTT
.	TRBV7-9	TRBJ2-1	.	CASSLLGGLPNEQFF	TGTGCCAGCAGCTTACTGGGGGGGCTCCCCAATGAGCAGTTCTTC
few	TRBV5-1	TRBJ2-2	TRBD2	CASSLTTSGTTGELFF	TGCGCCAGCAGCTTGACGACTAGCGGGACCACCGGGGAGCTGTTTTTT
.	TRBV21-1	TRBJ2-6	.	CASSKGAGLLPSGANVLTF	TGTGCCAGCAGCAAAGGGGCAGGGCTCCTTCCCTCTGGGGCCAACGTCCTGACTTTC
.	TRBV30	TRBJ1-5	TRBD1	CAWSRQGDQPQHF	TGTGCCTGGAGCAGACAGGGGGATCAGCCCCAGCATTTT
.	TRBV18	TRBJ1-2	.	CASSPNNPVGYGYTF	TGTGCCAGCTCACCCAATAACCCGGTCGGCTATGGCTACACCTTC
.	TRBV6-4	TRBJ2-1	TRBD2	CASSLGTSGGEEQFF	TGTGCCAGCTCCCTTGGGACTAGCGGGGGGGAAGAGCAGTTCTTC
.	TRBV5-6	TRBJ2-7	TRBD1	CASSLFRDRAIEQYF	TGTGCCAGCAGCTTGTTCCGGGACAGGGCCATCGAGCAGTACTTC
once	TRBV2	TRBJ1-5	TRBD1	CASSETRQGGQPQHF	TGTGCCAGCAGTGAGACTAGACAGGGAGGCCAGCCCCAGCATTTT
once	TRBV15	TRBJ1-1	.	CATSRVVAEAFF	TGTGCCACCAGCAGGGTAGTGGCTGAAGCTTTCTTT
.	TRBV18	TRBJ1-2	TRBD1	CASSETGYGYTF	TGTGCCAGCTCGGAGACAGGGTATGGCTACACCTTC
.	TRBV3-1/TRBV3-2	TRBJ1-3	TRBD1	CASSLQPRDRLSGNTIYF	TGTGCCAGCAGCCTCCAACCCCGGGACAGACTCTCTGGAAACACCATATATTTT
.	TRBV29-1	TRBJ1-2	TRBD1	CSSGQGGGYTF	TGCAGCTCGGGACAGGGTGGCGGCTACACCTTC
.	TRBV7-2	TRBJ2-7	.	CASSLVSYRQPPNEQYF	TGTGCCAGCAGCTTAGTTTCGTACAGACAACCCCCAAACGAGCAGTACTTC